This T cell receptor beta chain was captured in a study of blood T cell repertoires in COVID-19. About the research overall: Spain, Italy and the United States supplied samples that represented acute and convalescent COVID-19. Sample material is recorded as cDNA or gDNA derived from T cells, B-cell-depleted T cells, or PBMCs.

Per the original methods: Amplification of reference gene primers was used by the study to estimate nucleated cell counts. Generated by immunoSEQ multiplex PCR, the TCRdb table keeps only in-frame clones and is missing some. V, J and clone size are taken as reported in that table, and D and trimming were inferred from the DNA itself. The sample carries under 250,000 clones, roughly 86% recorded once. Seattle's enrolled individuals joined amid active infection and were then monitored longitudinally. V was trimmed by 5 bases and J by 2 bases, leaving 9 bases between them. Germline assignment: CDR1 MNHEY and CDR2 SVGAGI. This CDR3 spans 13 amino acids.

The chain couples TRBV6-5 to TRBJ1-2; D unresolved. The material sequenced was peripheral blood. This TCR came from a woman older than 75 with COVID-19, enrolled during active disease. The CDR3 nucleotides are TGTGCCAGCAGTCTCGACGGGAACTATGGCTACACCTTC. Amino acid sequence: CASSLDGNYGYTF.